This T cell receptor (beta chain) was profiled in a study of T cell clusters in autoimmune cytopenias. One tube held mixed TRB-A and TRB-B primer pools for touch-down PCR. TCRdb re-called the multiplex PCR reads and shows each CDR3 protein once, DNA omitted. The sample table sets out 12,000 or so distinct CDR3 sequences. CDR1 is GTSNPN, CDR2 SVGIG, per germline (reference sequence). The CDR3 has 17 amino acids. This clonotype registers medium-sized by frequency. TRB was amplified from 250 ng of peripheral blood genomic DNA per sample. These data also featured in a second study, about T cell repertoires in aging, cancer and after chemotherapy.

The chain combines TRBV30 with TRBJ1-6; TCRdb proposes TRBD1, but this gene call is untestable without DNA. The sequenced sample was peripheral blood. This receptor was taken from a human donor in good health. Here the CDR3 reads CAWSGSVFGQGHSPLHF.